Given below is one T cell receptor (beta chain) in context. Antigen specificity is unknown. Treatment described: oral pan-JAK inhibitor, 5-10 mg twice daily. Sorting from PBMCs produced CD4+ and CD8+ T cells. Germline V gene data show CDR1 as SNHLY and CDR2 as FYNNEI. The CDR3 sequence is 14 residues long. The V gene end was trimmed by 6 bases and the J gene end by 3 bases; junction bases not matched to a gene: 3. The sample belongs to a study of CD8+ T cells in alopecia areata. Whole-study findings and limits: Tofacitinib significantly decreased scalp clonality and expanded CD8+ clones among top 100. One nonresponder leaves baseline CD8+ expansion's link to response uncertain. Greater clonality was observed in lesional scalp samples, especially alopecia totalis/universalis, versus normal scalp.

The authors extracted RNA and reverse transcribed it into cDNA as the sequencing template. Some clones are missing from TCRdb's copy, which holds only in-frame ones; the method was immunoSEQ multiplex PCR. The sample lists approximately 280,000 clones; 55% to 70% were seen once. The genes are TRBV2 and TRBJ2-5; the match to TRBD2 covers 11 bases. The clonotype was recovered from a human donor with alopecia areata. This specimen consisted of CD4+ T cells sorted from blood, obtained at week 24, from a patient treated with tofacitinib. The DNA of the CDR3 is TGTGCCAGCAGCTTTAGCGGGGGGGAAGAGACCCAGTACTTC. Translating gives CASSFSGGEETQYF.